The rows below give T cell receptor beta chains drawn from one sample of a study of T-cell memory formation after mild COVID-19. TCRdb re-called the 5' RACE reads through MiXCR, storing one row per CDR3 protein. The sample shows some 120,000 distinct CDR3 sequences, approximately 6.2% of them seen only once. Sample: PBMCs or a T cell subset sorted from them (not recorded which). These receptors were taken from an adult woman who had mild COVID-19 (a few samples of this study predate the infection). Cell type and time point are not known. Each CDR3 is given with its conserved first and last residue. Each record gives: clone size, J gene, V gene, D gene, CDR3 DNA, CDR3 protein. A D gene is named only where the DNA matches it firmly. Where a row states a size, it is once, few, many or the class of an expanded clone; other rows omit it.

size: many
J: TRBJ2-3
V: TRBV27
D: TRBD1
DNA: TGTGCCAGCAGGGCGGGACAGGGGTCGGCAGATACGCAGTATTTT
CDR3: CASRAGQGSADTQYF

size: many
J: TRBJ2-7
V: TRBV6-5
D: TRBD1
DNA: TGTGCCAGCAGCATACAGGGGGGCGAGCAGTACTTC
CDR3: CASSIQGGEQYF

size: -
J: TRBJ2-3
V: TRBV7-2
D: -
DNA: TGTGCCAGCAGCTTAGTACGAAGCACAGATACGCAGTATTTT
CDR3: CASSLVRSTDTQYF

size: many
J: TRBJ2-1
V: TRBV2
D: TRBD2
DNA: TGTGCCAGCAGTGAAAGCGGGGGACGGGATGAGCAGTTCTTC
CDR3: CASSESGGRDEQFF

size: -
J: TRBJ1-5
V: TRBV6-6
D: -
DNA: TGTGCCAGCAGTTACAACCCTTATAGCAATCAGCCCCAGCATTTT
CDR3: CASSYNPYSNQPQHF

size: many
J: TRBJ2-3
V: TRBV12-3/TRBV12-4
D: TRBD2
DNA: TGTGCCAGCAGTCGTAACTTAGCGGGGGGGCCCGATACGCAGTATTTT
CDR3: CASSRNLAGGPDTQYF

size: -
J: TRBJ2-7
V: TRBV2
D: TRBD1
DNA: TGTGCCAGCAGCTACCGGGACAGGGGGAGGTACGAGCAGTACTTC
CDR3: CASSYRDRGRYEQYF

size: -
J: TRBJ1-4
V: TRBV6-5
D: TRBD1
DNA: TGTGCCAGCAGCCTTTACAGGGGGCGCCGGGAAAAACTGTTTTTT
CDR3: CASSLYRGRREKLFF

size: few
J: TRBJ2-3
V: TRBV12-3/TRBV12-4
D: TRBD2
DNA: TGTGCCAGCAGCTCCCCCGCGGGGCGGGGGGGCTTCACAGATACGCAGTATTTT
CDR3: CASSSPAGRGGFTDTQYF

size: -
J: TRBJ2-1
V: TRBV3-1
D: -
DNA: TGTGCCAGCAGCCAAGTGGGGGGCCGGGGGATCTCCTACAATGAGCAGTTCTTC
CDR3: CASSQVGGRGISYNEQFF

size: -
J: TRBJ1-4
V: TRBV2
D: -
DNA: TGTGCCAGCAAAACGGGACGGACTAATGAAAAACTGTTTTTT
CDR3: CASKTGRTNEKLFF

size: -
J: TRBJ1-1
V: TRBV5-1
D: -
DNA: TGCGCCAGCCGACGCGAAATTAACACTGAAGCTTTCTTT
CDR3: CASRREINTEAFF

size: -
J: TRBJ1-1
V: TRBV19
D: -
DNA: TGTGCCAGTAGAAGCGGGCAGACCTCGAACACTGAAGCTTTCTTT
CDR3: CASRSGQTSNTEAFF

size: many
J: TRBJ2-7
V: TRBV7-2
D: TRBD2
DNA: TGTGCCAGCAGCAGATTAGCGGGGAACTACGAGCAGTACTTC
CDR3: CASSRLAGNYEQYF

size: -
J: TRBJ2-1
V: TRBV7-3
D: TRBD1
DNA: TGTGCCAGCAGCTTGAATCCGGGACAGCGGTCCAATGAGCAGTTCTTC
CDR3: CASSLNPGQRSNEQFF

size: many
J: TRBJ2-3
V: TRBV5-5
D: -
DNA: TGTGCCAGCAGCTCAGGGGACGGAGGGAGCACAGATACGCAGTATTTT
CDR3: CASSSGDGGSTDTQYF

size: many
J: TRBJ2-7
V: TRBV7-9
D: -
DNA: TGTGCCAGCAGCTTAGCTCGGTACCCCTACGAGCAGTACTTC
CDR3: CASSLARYPYEQYF

size: few
J: TRBJ1-2
V: TRBV10-3
D: TRBD1
DNA: TGTGCCATCAGTGGGGGACAGAATGCTAACTATGGCTACACCTTC
CDR3: CAISGGQNANYGYTF

size: few
J: TRBJ1-1
V: TRBV11-3
D: -
DNA: TGTGCCAGCAGCTTACGGCCCAGCTTGGGAAACACTGAAGCTTTCTTT
CDR3: CASSLRPSLGNTEAFF

size: -
J: TRBJ2-3
V: TRBV18
D: -
DNA: TGTGCCAGCTCACCACCCCGGAGCACGGATACGCAGTATTTT
CDR3: CASSPPRSTDTQYF

size: -
J: TRBJ2-1
V: TRBV7-2
D: TRBD2
DNA: TGTGCCAGCAGCCCGAGACTAGCGGGAGTTTCCAATGAGCAGTTCTTC
CDR3: CASSPRLAGVSNEQFF

size: few
J: TRBJ2-1
V: TRBV6-2/TRBV6-3
D: TRBD2
DNA: TGTGCCAGCAGTTACGCAGGAACCCTAGCGGCGCAGTTCTTC
CDR3: CASSYAGTLAAQFF

size: many
J: TRBJ1-4
V: TRBV27
D: TRBD1
DNA: TGTGCCAGCAGTTTGACGGGGACAGGGAATGAAAAACTGTTTTTT
CDR3: CASSLTGTGNEKLFF